This T cell receptor (beta chain) was found in a study of CD8 T cells in Susac syndrome. The sequenced target, TCR beta, came from blood CD8+ and CD4+ T cells. Controls were healthy donors (matched for age and sex). Purification of the CD8+ and CD4+ T cells relied on negative isolation, and TEMRA cells underwent FACS enrichment. Random hexamers were used to reverse transcribe an amount of roughly 0.45 to 1 ug RNA. The TCR beta CDR3 was amplified by immunoSEQ multiplex PCR across 54 Vbeta, 13 Jbeta. TCRdb fed the immunoSEQ multiplex PCR reads into MiXCR, producing one record per CDR3 protein. This sample has about 80,000 distinct CDR3 sequences, with 85% to 95% found just once. Germline V gene sequence: CDR1 MNHEY, CDR2 SVGAGI. Trimming took 5 bases from V and 4 from J, leaving 14 bases between them. The CDR3 consists of 14 residues.

The clonotype comes from a human donor in good health. The sample consisted of CD8+ T cells from PBMCs. The V gene is TRBV6-5, the J gene TRBJ1-1; a possible D gene is TRBD1 (6 bases). This CDR3 is CASSHPGAGTEAFF. In DNA form, the CDR3 reads TGTGCCAGCAGTCACCCGGGGGCAGGCACTGAAGCTTTCTTT.